The 21 T cell receptor beta chains in this list originate from one sample, sequenced in a study of cytomegalovirus exposure and HLA in healthy donors. In the PCR, 60 Vbeta and 13 Jbeta primers were used. Method: immunoSEQ multiplex PCR; TCRdb's copy keeps in-frame clones and lacks some. Counted here are 150,000 to 200,000 clones, around 80% occurring once; the ten biggest clones make up roughly 13%. The sample comprised PBMCs. The source of these receptors is a woman in her forties or fifties in good health and CMV-seropositive.

V is TRBV10-1 and J is TRBJ1-5; 7 bases match TRBD1. In germline, CDR1 is WNHNN, CDR2 SYGVQD (reference sequence). V shed 7 bases, J shed 5 bases, and the junction held 11 bases outside the gene matches. The length of the CDR3 is 15 residues. This chain's CDR3 is CASNPRQGLDQPQHF. CDR3 in DNA: TGCGCCAGCAACCCTAGACAGGGATTAGATCAGCCCCAGCATTTT.

The chain combines TRBV30 with TRBJ2-7; maybe TRBD1 (5 bases). Germline V lookup: CDR1 GTSNPN, CDR2 SVGIG (reference sequence). There are 11 residues in the CDR3. V was clipped by 0 bases and J by 5 bases, with 5 bases between them. The CDR3: CAWSVRDEQYF. The CDR3 nucleotides are TGTGCCTGGAGTGTCAGGGACGAGCAGTACTTC. The full variable domain, in which reference TRBV30 and TRBJ2-7 provide the parts outside the CDR3, is SQTIHQWPATLVQPVGSPLSLECTVEGTSNPNLYWYRQAAGRGLQLLFYSVGIGQISSEVPQNLSASRPQDRQFILSSKKLLLSDSGFYLCAWSVRDEQYFGPGTRLTVT.

The chain carries TRBV5-1 and TRBJ2-3, with TRBD2 identical over 7 bases. Trimming removed 3 bases from V and 5 bases from J; junction bases left unmatched: 15. The CDR3 contains 17 residues. Germline loops: CDR1 SGHRS, CDR2 YFSETQ. CDR3 nucleotide sequence: TGCGCCAGCAGCTGGGGGGGAAGGCCCCTTAGGGGAGATACGCAGTATTTT. It translates to CASSWGGRPLRGDTQYF.

This sequence joins TRBV19 and TRBJ2-1, with a tentative D call TRBD1 (6 bases). This CDR3 comprises 15 residues. Germline-derived CDR1 and CDR2 are LNHDA and SQIVND (reference sequence). Trimming took off 6 bases at V and 2 bases at J, with 14 bases between the two ends. CDR3 bases: TGTGCCAGTAGCGCTCAGGGGCGGACCTACAATGAGCAGTTCTTC. Encoded protein: CASSAQGRTYNEQFF.

The chain recombines TRBV7-9 with TRBJ1-2; D may be TRBD1 (5 bases). Germline V gene lookup returns CDR1 SEHNR and CDR2 FQNEAQ (reference sequence). The CDR3 runs 17 residues. Trimming left V 4 bases short and J 4 bases short, with 22 bases between. The CDR3: CASSSTPSREVGYGYTF. CDR3 nucleotide sequence: TGTGCCAGCAGCTCCACTCCGTCCAGGGAAGTTGGCTATGGCTACACCTTC.

The CDR3 region is CASSFKQDLSPLHF. CDR3 bases: TGTGCCAGCAGCTTTAAACAGGACCTCTCACCCCTCCACTTT. V gene TRBV13 combines with J gene TRBJ1-6, with D possibly being TRBD1 (5 bases). The CDR3 spans 14 residues. V lost 3 bases and J 10 bases, leaving 13 bases between the germline ends. Germline CDR1 is PRHDT and CDR2 is FYEKMQ (reference sequence). Together with reference TRBV13 and TRBJ1-6, the CDR3 gives the full variable domain: AAGVIQSPRHLIKEKRETATLKCYPIPRHDTVYWYQQGPGQDPQFLISFYEKMQSDKGSIPDRFSAQQFSDYHSELNMSSLELGDSALYFCASSFKQDLSPLHFGNGTRLTVT.

In this sample, this clone turned up once. V gene TRBV5-4 combines with J gene TRBJ1-2; the match to TRBD1 covers 8 bases. CDR1 and CDR2 (germline): SGHNT, YYREEE (reference sequence). With V trimmed by 6 bases and J by 7 bases, 14 bases remained unmatched. The CDR3 extends over 15 amino acids. CDR3 in DNA: TGTGCCAGCAAGGTCGATATGGGACAGGCACTTGGCTACACCTTC. This encodes CASKVDMGQALGYTF.

The J gene is TRBJ1-1, the V gene TRBV5-1; 9 positions match TRBD1. This CDR3 is 14 amino acids long. With 7 bases clipped from V and 1 base from J, the junction kept 5 bases outside the gene matches. Germline CDR1 reads SGHRS; CDR2 reads YFSETQ. The CDR3 reads CASGTGKENTEAFF. CDR3 coding DNA: TGCGCCAGCGGGACAGGGAAAGAGAACACTGAAGCTTTCTTT.

This chain connects TRBV6-1 to TRBJ1-6, with 7 bases identical to TRBD1. The CDR3 contains 15 residues. Germline loops: CDR1 MNHNS, CDR2 SASEGT. J was trimmed by 7 bases and V by 6 bases; bases with no gene match: 9. CDR3 loop: CASRLQGPINSPLHF. The CDR3 DNA reads TGTGCCAGCAGACTACAGGGGCCAATAAATTCACCCCTCCACTTT.

This clone turned up a few times. This chain connects TRBV6-5 to TRBJ2-7; TRBD2 aligns across 7 bases. Germline V gene sequence: CDR1 MNHEY, CDR2 SVGAGI. The CDR3 contains 16 residues. V shed 0 bases, J shed 3 bases, and the junction held 8 bases outside the gene matches. The CDR3 region has the DNA TGTGCCAGCAGTTACTCTGGGGGGGGAGTAAACTACGAGCAGTACTTC. It specifies CASSYSGGGVNYEQYF.

This clone was seen once. The rearrangement joins TRBV19 to TRBJ1-2; 8 bases align to TRBD1. The CDR3 loop spans 13 amino acids. V trimming: 3 bases; J trimming: 8 bases; junction bases outside the gene matches: 5. The V gene's germline CDR1 is LNHDA and CDR2 SQIVND (reference sequence). The CDR3 DNA follows: TGTGCCAGTAGTATCGGACAGGGTCGCGGCTACACCTTC. The encoded protein is CASSIGQGRGYTF.

This clone showed up just a few times. The chain uses TRBV7-9 and TRBJ1-1; D is perhaps TRBD1 (6 bases). Germline V gene sequence: CDR1 SEHNR, CDR2 FQNEAQ (reference sequence). The CDR3 consists of 12 residues. Trimming pared 4 bases from V and 12 bases from J, leaving 15 bases between. CDR3 sequence (DNA): TGTGCCAGCAGCTCTGCCGGACAGTCTCCTTTCTTT. It specifies CASSSAGQSPFF. Full variable domain (rest looked up from reference TRBV7-9 and TRBJ1-1): DTGVSQNPRHKITKRGQNVTFRCDPISEHNRLYWYRQTLGQGPEFLTYFQNEAQLEKSRLLSDRFSAERPKGSFSTLEIQRTEQGDSAMYLCASSSAGQSPFFGQGTRLTVV.

The genes are TRBV27 and TRBJ1-2; the match to TRBD1 covers 8 bases. Germline-derived CDR1 and CDR2 are MNHEY and SMNVEV (reference sequence). This CDR3 is 13 amino acids long. Unmatched junction bases numbered 3, after V lost 4 bases and J lost 5 bases. The CDR3: CASSSTGAYGYTF. DNA of the CDR3: TGTGCCAGCAGTTCGACAGGGGCATATGGCTACACCTTC.

The chain has TRBV2 and TRBJ1-5; TRBD1 agrees at 9 bases. V shed 3 bases, J shed 2 bases, and the junction held 11 bases outside the gene matches. The CDR3 is 18 residues long. Germline lookup yields CDR1 SNHLY and CDR2 FYNNEI. The CDR3 sequence: CASSDSSKDRGGNQPQHF. The CDR3 DNA reads as TGTGCCAGCAGTGACTCGTCGAAGGACAGGGGCGGCAATCAGCCCCAGCATTTT. The entire variable domain, with the rest obtained from reference TRBV2 and TRBJ1-5, is as follows: EPEVTQTPSHQVTQMGQEVILRCVPISNHLYFYWYRQILGQKVEFLVSFYNNEISEKSEIFDDQFSVERPDGSNFTLKIRSTKLEDSAMYFCASSDSSKDRGGNQPQHFGDGTRLSIL.

The rearrangement joins TRBV5-1 to TRBJ1-3; D gene uncertain. Germline-derived CDR1 and CDR2 are SGHRS and YFSETQ. The CDR3 covers 15 residues. Trimming took 0 bases from V and 0 from J, leaving 7 bases between them. CDR3 coding DNA: TGCGCCAGCAGCTTGGCAGGTTACTCTGGAAACACCATATATTTT. The encoded protein is CASSLAGYSGNTIYF.

Only a few counts were recorded for this clone. The chain is built from TRBV2 and TRBJ1-1, with D possibly TRBD1 on 5 matching bases. From germline, CDR1 is SNHLY and CDR2 FYNNEI. Trimming shortened V by 3 bases and J by 2 bases, and 10 bases separated the two germline ends. There are 14 residues in the CDR3. This CDR3 is CASSDRVRNTEAFF. In nucleotides, the CDR3 is TGTGCCAGCAGTGACAGGGTTCGCAACACTGAAGCTTTCTTT.

This clone was seen a handful of times. V usage is TRBV19 and J usage is TRBJ2-1, with D perhaps matching TRBD2 (6 bases). V dropped 3 bases and J dropped 8 bases, with 11 bases sitting between them. The CDR3 sequence is 13 residues long. Germline loops: CDR1 LNHDA, CDR2 SQIVND (reference sequence). The CDR3: CASSMWDFDEQFF. Here the CDR3 DNA reads TGTGCCAGTAGTATGTGGGACTTCGATGAGCAGTTCTTC.

The chain has TRBV7-3 and TRBJ1-6, with 7 bases identical to TRBD1. CDR3 length equals 16 residues. V gave up 6 bases and J gave up 4 bases; unmatched junction bases: 9. Germline V CDR1 and CDR2: SGHTA, FQGTGA. CDR3 in DNA: TGTGCCAGCAGTCTTGCGGGACAGCCGTATAATTCACCCCTCCACTTT. Residues: CASSLAGQPYNSPLHF.

This chain connects TRBV7-9 to TRBJ1-1, with D maybe TRBD1 (6 bases). The germline V and J ends were trimmed by 5 bases and 4 bases, with 14 bases remaining between them. The CDR3 runs to 14 residues. The germline V gene encodes CDR1 SEHNR and CDR2 FQNEAQ (reference sequence). The CDR3 loop reads CASSRGGGGTEAFF. In nucleotides, the CDR3 is TGTGCCAGCAGCCGGGGAGGGGGGGGCACTGAAGCTTTCTTT. The variable domain in full, completed from reference TRBV7-9 and TRBJ1-1, reads DTGVSQNPRHKITKRGQNVTFRCDPISEHNRLYWYRQTLGQGPEFLTYFQNEAQLEKSRLLSDRFSAERPKGSFSTLEIQRTEQGDSAMYLCASSRGGGGTEAFFGQGTRLTVV.

This chain uses TRBV4-1 with TRBJ2-5; possible D gene TRBD2, 6 bases. Per the germline V gene, CDR1 is MGHRA and CDR2 is YSYEKL. This CDR3 region has 17 residues. Between the trimmed V and J ends, which lost 2 bases and 1 base, there was a span of 17 bases. In nucleotides, the CDR3 is TGCGCCAGCAGCCAAAGAGGCCCGGGGGTCTCCCAAGAGACCCAGTACTTC. Encoded protein: CASSQRGPGVSQETQYF.

The rearrangement uses TRBV11-2 and TRBJ1-1; no reliable D call. The V end was cut by 2 bases, the J end by 3 bases, with 16 bases between. The CDR3 extends over 16 amino acids. CDR1 and CDR2 from the germline V gene are SGHAT and FQNNGV. In DNA form, the CDR3 reads TGTGCCAGCAGCTTATTAAGCGGGTCAGGTTACACTGAAGCTTTCTTT. The encoded protein is CASSLLSGSGYTEAFF.